The next 10 T cell receptor beta chains were all read from a single sample in a study of control samples from healthy donors and cancer patients. Using immunoSEQ multiplex PCR, the repertoire was profiled, and TCRdb retains in-frame clones only, with some absent. The sample records about 98,000 clones, about 92% being singletons. The sequencing sample was made of blood. Receptor source: a woman between 18 and 29 years old in good health.

Here the CDR3 reads CASSEGVYGYTF. The DNA of the CDR3 is TGTGCCAGCAGTGAAGGCGTGTATGGCTACACCTTC. J is TRBJ1-2 and V is TRBV6-1; D call uncertain. The germline gives CDR1 MNHNS, CDR2 SASEGT. V gave up 1 base and J gave up 5 bases, with 5 bases separating them. The CDR3 extends over 12 amino acids.

V is TRBV19 and J is TRBJ1-1; no clear D gene. The CDR3 extends over 14 amino acids. The germline CDR1 and CDR2 sequences are LNHDA and SQIVND (reference sequence). The V end lost 3 bases, the J end lost 4 bases, and 12 bases lay between the germline ends. CDR3 residues: CASSIGGFGTEAFF. CDR3 DNA sequence: TGTGCCAGTAGTATCGGAGGGTTTGGCACTGAAGCTTTCTTT.

CDR3 sequence: CASSFRVVANYGYTF. The CDR3 nucleotides read TGTGCCAGCAGCTTCAGGGTGGTTGCGAACTATGGCTACACCTTC. The V and J genes are TRBV5-6 and TRBJ1-2, with D tentatively TRBD1 (5 bases). The V gene lost 2 bases and the J gene lost 2 bases, with 13 bases spanning the gap. The CDR3 sequence is 15 residues long. CDR1 and CDR2 (germline): SGHDT, YYEEEE.

CDR3 sequence (DNA): TGTGCCAGCGGTCGTCTAGGTCAAGAGACCCAGTACTTC. It is translated as CASGRLGQETQYF. The rearrangement joins TRBV27 to TRBJ2-5, with no clear D. From germline, CDR1 is MNHEY and CDR2 SMNVEV (reference sequence). CDR3 length equals 13 residues. V was pared by 8 bases and J by 2 bases, with 12 bases between.

The CDR3 nucleotides read TGTGCCACCAGTGAGAGAGCCGGGACATTCTATGGCTACACCTTC. This translates into CATSERAGTFYGYTF. The gene calls are TRBV24-1 and TRBJ1-2; weak D call: TRBD1 (6 bases). This CDR3 has 15 amino acids. V was cut by 4 bases and J by 4 bases, with 15 bases left in between. From germline, CDR1 is KGHDR and CDR2 SFDVKD.

V usage is TRBV30 and J usage is TRBJ2-6, with D perhaps TRBD1 or TRBD2 (5 bases each). The germline V gene has CDR1 GTSNPN and CDR2 SVGIG (reference sequence). The length of the CDR3 is 15 residues. Trimming shortened V by 4 bases and J by 0 bases, and 10 bases separated the two germline ends. The CDR3 DNA reads TGTGCCTGGAAACCGGGACCCTCTGGGGCCAACGTCCTGACTTTC. This codes for CAWKPGPSGANVLTF.

This sequence joins TRBV11-2 and TRBJ2-4; no firm D call. Germline CDR1 reads SGHAT; CDR2 reads FQNNGV. V dropped 3 bases and J dropped 15 bases, with 24 bases sitting between them. The CDR3 has 15 residues. In DNA, the CDR3 is TGTGCCAGCAGCTTCTCGCGGAGTCTCCTCGGCCCCCCGTACTTC. Its translation is CASSFSRSLLGPPYF.

The rearrangement uses TRBV6-6 and TRBJ2-3; tentatively, D is TRBD2 (7 bases). V lost 6 bases and J 0 bases, leaving 13 bases between the germline ends. Germline loops: CDR1 MNHNY, CDR2 SVGAGI (reference sequence). CDR3 length: 15 amino acids. CDR3 coding DNA: TGTGCCAGCAGGGAAGGGGGGGGTAGCACAGATACGCAGTATTTT. Amino acid sequence: CASREGGGSTDTQYF.

The V gene is TRBV27, the J gene TRBJ2-1, with D tentatively TRBD2 (6 bases). The V end lost 8 bases, the J end lost 8 bases, and 13 bases lay between the germline ends. Per the germline V gene, CDR1 is MNHEY and CDR2 is SMNVEV (reference sequence). The CDR3 has 12 amino acids. The CDR3 spells CASSRSGDEQFF. CDR3 nucleotide sequence: TGTGCCAGCTCCCGTTCGGGGGATGAGCAGTTCTTC.

This CDR3 is CASRPTGNTEAFF. The CDR3 DNA sequence: TGTGCCAGCAGGCCGACAGGGAACACTGAAGCTTTCTTT. The V gene is TRBV3-1 (or the pseudogene TRBV3-2), the J gene TRBJ1-1, with D perhaps matching TRBD1 (6 bases). V dropped 6 bases and J dropped 1 base, with 9 bases sitting between them. The CDR3 is 13 residues long. Germline V gene data show CDR1 as LGHDT and CDR2 as YNNKEL (reference sequence).